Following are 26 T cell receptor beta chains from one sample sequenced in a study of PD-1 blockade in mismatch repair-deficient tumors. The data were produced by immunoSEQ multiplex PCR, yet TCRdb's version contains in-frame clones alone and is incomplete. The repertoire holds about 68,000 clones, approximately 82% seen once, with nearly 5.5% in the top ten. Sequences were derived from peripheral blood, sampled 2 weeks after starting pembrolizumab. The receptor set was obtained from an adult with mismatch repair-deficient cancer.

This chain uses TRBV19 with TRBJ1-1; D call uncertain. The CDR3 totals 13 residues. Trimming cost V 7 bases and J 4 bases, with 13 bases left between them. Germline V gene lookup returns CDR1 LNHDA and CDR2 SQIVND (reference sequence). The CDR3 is CASIPPLGTEAFF. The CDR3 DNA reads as TGTGCCAGTATCCCCCCCCTGGGCACTGAAGCTTTCTTT.

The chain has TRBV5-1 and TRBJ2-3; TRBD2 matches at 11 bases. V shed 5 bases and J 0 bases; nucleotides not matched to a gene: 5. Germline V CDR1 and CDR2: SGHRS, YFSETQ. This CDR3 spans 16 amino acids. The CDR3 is CASRKGLAESTDTQYF. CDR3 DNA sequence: TGCGCCAGCAGGAAGGGACTAGCGGAAAGCACAGATACGCAGTATTTT.

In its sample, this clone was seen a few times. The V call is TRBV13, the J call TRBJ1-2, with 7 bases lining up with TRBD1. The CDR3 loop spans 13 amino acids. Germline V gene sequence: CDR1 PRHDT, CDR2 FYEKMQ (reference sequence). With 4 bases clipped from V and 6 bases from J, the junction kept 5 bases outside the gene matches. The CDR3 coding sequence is TGTGCCAGCAGCTCACAGGGGTTTGATGGCTACACCTTC. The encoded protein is CASSSQGFDGYTF. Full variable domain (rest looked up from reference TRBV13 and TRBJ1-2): AAGVIQSPRHLIKEKRETATLKCYPIPRHDTVYWYQQGPGQDPQFLISFYEKMQSDKGSIPDRFSAQQFSDYHSELNMSSLELGDSALYFCASSSQGFDGYTFGSGTRLTVV.

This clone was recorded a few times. CDR3 sequence (DNA): TGTGCCAGCAGATCCGGGACTAGCGAATCCGGGGAGCTGTTTTTT. Protein sequence: CASRSGTSESGELFF. The rearrangement links TRBV6-5 to TRBJ2-2; 10 bases map to TRBD2. The V gene's germline CDR1 is MNHEY and CDR2 SVGAGI. This CDR3 has 15 residues. Germline trimming cut 6 bases from V and 6 bases from J; bases unmatched to any gene: 7.

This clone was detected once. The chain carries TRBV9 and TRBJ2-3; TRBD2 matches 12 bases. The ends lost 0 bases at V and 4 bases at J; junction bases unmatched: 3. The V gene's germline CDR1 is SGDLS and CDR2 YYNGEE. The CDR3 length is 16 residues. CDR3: CASSVARLAGADTQYF. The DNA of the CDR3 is TGTGCCAGCAGCGTAGCCCGACTAGCGGGAGCAGATACGCAGTATTTT.

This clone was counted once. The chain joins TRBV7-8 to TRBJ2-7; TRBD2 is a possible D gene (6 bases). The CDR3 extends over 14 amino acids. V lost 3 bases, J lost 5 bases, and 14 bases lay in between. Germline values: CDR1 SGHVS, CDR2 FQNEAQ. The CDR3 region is CASSLAGGINEQYF. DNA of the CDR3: TGTGCCAGCAGCTTGGCTGGGGGGATCAACGAGCAGTACTTC.

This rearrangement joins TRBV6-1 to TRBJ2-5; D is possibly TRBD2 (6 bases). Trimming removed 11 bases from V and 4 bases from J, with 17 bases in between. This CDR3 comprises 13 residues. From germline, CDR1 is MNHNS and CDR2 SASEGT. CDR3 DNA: TGTGCCGTGAGGGCCAGCGGGCCAGAGACCCAGTACTTC. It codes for CAVRASGPETQYF.

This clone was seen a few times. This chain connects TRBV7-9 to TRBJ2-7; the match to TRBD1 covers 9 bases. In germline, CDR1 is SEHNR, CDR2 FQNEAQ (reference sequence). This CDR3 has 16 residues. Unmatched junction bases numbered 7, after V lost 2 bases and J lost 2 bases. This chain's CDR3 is CASSLITTGGTYEQYF. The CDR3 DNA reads TGTGCCAGCAGCTTAATTACGACAGGGGGTACCTACGAGCAGTACTTC.

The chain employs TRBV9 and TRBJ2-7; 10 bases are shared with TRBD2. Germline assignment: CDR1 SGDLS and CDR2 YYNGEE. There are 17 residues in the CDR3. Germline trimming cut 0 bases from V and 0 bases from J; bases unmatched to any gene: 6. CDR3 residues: CASSVAPSGSSSYEQYF. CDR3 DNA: TGTGCCAGCAGCGTAGCTCCTAGCGGGAGTAGCTCCTACGAGCAGTACTTC.

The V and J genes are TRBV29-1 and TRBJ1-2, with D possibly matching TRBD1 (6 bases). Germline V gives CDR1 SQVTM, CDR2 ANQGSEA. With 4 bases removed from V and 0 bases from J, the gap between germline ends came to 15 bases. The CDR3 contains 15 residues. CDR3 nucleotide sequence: TGCAGCGTTGGGGAGGGGCAGGGGACTAACTATGGCTACACCTTC. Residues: CSVGEGQGTNYGYTF.

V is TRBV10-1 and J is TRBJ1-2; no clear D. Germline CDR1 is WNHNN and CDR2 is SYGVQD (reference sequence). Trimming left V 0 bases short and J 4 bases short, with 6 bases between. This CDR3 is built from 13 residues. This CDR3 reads CASSESGSYGYTF. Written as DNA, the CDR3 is TGCGCCAGCAGTGAGTCGGGAAGCTATGGCTACACCTTC.

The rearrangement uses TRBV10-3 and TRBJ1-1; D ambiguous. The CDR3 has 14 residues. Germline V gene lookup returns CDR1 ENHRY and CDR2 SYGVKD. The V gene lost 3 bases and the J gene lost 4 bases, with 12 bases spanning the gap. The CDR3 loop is CAISEGRTVTEAFF. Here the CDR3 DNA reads TGTGCCATCAGTGAAGGCAGGACGGTCACTGAAGCTTTCTTT.

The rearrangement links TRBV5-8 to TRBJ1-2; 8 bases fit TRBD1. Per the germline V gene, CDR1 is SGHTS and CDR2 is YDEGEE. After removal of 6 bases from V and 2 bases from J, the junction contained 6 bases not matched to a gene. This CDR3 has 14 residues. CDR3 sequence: CASNGQGKNYGYTF. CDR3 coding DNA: TGTGCCAGCAACGGACAGGGCAAAAACTATGGCTACACCTTC.

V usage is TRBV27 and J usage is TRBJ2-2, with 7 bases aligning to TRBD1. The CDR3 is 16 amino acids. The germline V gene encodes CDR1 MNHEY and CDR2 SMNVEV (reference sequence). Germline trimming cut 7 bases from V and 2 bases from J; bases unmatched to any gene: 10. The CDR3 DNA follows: TGTGCCAGCATCCCATGGGGGACAGCTAACACCGGGGAGCTGTTTTTT. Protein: CASIPWGTANTGELFF.

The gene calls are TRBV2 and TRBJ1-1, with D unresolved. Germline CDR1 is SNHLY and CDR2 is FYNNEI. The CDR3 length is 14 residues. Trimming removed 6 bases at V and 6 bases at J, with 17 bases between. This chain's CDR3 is CASSLGYGSSEAFF. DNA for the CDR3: TGTGCCAGCAGCCTAGGATACGGAAGCTCTGAAGCTTTCTTT.

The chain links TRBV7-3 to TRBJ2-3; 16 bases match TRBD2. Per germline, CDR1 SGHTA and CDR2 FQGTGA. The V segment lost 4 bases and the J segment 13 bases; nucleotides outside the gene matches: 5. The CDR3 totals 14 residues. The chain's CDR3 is CASSSGLAGGPKYF. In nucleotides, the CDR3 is TGTGCCAGCAGCTCGGGACTAGCGGGAGGGCCCAAGTATTTT.

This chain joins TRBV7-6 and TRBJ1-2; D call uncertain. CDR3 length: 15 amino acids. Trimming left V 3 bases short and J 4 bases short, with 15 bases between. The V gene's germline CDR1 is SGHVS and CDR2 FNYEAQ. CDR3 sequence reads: CASSLLTGRSYGYTF. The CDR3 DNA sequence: TGTGCCAGCAGCTTGTTAACGGGCCGCTCCTATGGCTACACCTTC.

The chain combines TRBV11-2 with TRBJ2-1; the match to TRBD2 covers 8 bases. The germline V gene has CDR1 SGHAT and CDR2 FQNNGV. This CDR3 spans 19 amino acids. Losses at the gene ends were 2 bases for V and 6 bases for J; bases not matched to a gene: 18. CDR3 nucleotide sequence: TGTGCCAGCAGCTTAAGTATCCGGCTAGCGGGCTCGTTATTCAATGAGCAGTTCTTC. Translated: CASSLSIRLAGSLFNEQFF.

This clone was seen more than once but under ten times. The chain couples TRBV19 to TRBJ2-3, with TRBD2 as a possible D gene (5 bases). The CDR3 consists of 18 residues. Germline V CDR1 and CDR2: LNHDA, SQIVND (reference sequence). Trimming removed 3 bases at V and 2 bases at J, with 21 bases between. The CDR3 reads CASSMYRIPRAATDTQYF. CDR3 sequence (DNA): TGTGCCAGTAGTATGTACAGAATACCTCGAGCGGCCACAGATACGCAGTATTTT. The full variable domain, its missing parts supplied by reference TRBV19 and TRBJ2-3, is DGGITQSPKYLFRKEGQNVTLSCEQNLNHDAMYWYRQDPGQGLRLIYYSQIVNDFQKGDIAEGYSVSREKKESFPLTVTSAQKNPTAFYLCASSMYRIPRAATDTQYFGPGTRLTVL.

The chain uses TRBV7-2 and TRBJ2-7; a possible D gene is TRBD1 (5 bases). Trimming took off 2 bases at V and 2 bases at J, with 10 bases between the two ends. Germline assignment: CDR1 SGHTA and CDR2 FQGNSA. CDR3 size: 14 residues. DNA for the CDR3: TGTGCCAGCAGCTTATCCTGGGGCCCCTACGAGCAGTACTTC. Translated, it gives CASSLSWGPYEQYF.

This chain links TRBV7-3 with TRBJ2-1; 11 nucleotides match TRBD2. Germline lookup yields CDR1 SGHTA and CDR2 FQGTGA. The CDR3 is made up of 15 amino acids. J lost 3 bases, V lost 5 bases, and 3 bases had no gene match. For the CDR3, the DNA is TGTGCCAGCAGCCCGGGACTAGCGGTCTACAATGAGCAGTTCTTC. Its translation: CASSPGLAVYNEQFF.

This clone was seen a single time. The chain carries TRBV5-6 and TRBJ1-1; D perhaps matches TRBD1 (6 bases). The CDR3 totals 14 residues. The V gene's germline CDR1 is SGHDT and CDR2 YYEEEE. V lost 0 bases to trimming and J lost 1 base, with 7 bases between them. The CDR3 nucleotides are TGTGCCAGCAGCTTGGGGACAGAGAACACTGAAGCTTTCTTT. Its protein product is CASSLGTENTEAFF.

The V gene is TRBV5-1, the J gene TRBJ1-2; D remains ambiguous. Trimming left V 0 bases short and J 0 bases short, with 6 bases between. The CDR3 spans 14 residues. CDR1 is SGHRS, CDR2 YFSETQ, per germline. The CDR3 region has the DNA TGCGCCAGCAGCTTGGACGGGCCTAACTATGGCTACACCTTC. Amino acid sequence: CASSLDGPNYGYTF. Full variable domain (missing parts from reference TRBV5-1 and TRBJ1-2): KAGVTQTPRYLIKTRGQQVTLSCSPISGHRSVSWYQQTPGQGLQFLFEYFSETQRNKGNFPGRFSGRQFSNSRSEMNVSTLELGDSALYLCASSLDGPNYGYTFGSGTRLTVV.

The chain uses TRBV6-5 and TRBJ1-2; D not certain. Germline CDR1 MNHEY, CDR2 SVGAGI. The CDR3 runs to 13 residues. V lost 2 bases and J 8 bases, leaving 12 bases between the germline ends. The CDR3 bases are TGTGCCAGCAGTTACGATTCCGGGTCGGGCTACACCTTC. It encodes CASSYDSGSGYTF.

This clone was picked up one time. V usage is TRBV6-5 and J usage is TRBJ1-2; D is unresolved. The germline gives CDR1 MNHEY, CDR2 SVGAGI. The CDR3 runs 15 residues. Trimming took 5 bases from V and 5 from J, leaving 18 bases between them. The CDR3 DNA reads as TGTGCCAGCAGTCGGACGTACCGACAACCTTATGGCTACACCTTC. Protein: CASSRTYRQPYGYTF.

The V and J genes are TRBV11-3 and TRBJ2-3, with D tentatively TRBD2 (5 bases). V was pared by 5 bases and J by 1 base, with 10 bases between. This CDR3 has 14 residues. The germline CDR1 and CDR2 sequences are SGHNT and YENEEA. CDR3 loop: CASSPLSGTDTQYF. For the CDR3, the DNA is TGTGCCAGCAGCCCCCTTAGCGGCACAGATACGCAGTATTTT.